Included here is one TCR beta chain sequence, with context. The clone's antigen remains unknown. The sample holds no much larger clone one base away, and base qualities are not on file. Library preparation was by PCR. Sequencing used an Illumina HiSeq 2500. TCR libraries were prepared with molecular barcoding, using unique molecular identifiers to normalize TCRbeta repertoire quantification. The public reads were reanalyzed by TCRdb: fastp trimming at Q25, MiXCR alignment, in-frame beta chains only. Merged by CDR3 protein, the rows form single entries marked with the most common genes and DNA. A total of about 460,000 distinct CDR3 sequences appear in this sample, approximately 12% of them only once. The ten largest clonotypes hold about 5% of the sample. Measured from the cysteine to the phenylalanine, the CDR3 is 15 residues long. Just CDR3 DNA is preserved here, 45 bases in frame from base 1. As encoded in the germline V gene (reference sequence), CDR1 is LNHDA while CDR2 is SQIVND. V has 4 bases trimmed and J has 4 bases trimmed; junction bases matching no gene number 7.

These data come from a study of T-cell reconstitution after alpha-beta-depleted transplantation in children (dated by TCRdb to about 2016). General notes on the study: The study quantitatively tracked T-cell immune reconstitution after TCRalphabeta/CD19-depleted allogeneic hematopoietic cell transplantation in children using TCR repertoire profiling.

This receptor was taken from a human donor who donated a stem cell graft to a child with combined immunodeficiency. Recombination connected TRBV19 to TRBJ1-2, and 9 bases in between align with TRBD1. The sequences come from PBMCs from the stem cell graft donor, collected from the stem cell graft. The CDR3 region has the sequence CASSSSGQGFYGYTF. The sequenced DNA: TGTGCCAGTAGTAGTTCGGGACAGGGATTCTATGGCTACACCTTC.